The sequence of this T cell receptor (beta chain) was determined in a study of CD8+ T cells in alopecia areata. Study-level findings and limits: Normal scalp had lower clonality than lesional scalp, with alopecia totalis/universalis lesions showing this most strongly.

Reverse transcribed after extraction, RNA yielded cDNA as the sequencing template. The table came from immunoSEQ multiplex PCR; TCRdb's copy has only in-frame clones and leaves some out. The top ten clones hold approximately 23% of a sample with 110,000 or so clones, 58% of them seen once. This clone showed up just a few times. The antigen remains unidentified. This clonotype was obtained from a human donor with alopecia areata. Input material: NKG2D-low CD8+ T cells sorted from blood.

The CDR3: CASSLASSGTYEQFF. The CDR3, as DNA: TGCGCCAGCAGCTTGGCGTCTAGCGGGACATATGAGCAGTTCTTC. This sequence joins TRBV5-1 and TRBJ2-1; 9 bases align to TRBD2. The CDR3 consists of 15 residues. Germline V CDR1 and CDR2: SGHRS, YFSETQ. The V gene end was trimmed by 0 bases and the J gene end by 8 bases; junction bases not matched to a gene: 6.